This TCR beta chain was captured in a study of response to subunit inactivated influenza vaccine. Many counts were recorded for this clonotype. Antigen unknown. Study-wide points: Authors suggested few new T cells are recruited by each seasonal influenza vaccination.

Using its own MiXCR run on the RT-PCR reads, TCRdb lists one record per CDR3 protein. Of about 780,000 distinct CDR3 sequences listed, around a sixth are singletons. V was clipped by 1 base and J by 1 base, with 14 bases between them. The CDR3 totals 17 residues. The rearrangement uses TRBV12-3 or TRBV12-4 and TRBJ1-5; D remains unclear. This sequence was found in a man between 50 and 59 years old who received an inactivated influenza vaccine. The sample was PBMCs from blood, taken more than 4 days after vaccination. CDR3 sequence: CASSLEGSQRSNQPQHF. The CDR3 coding sequence is TGTGCCAGCAGTTTAGAAGGCAGTCAGAGGAGCAATCAGCCCCAGCATTTT.